Listed below are T cell receptor beta chains from one sample, sequenced in a study of blood T cell repertoires in COVID-19. Clones were sequenced by immunoSEQ multiplex PCR, and TCRdb holds only the in-frame ones, with some missing. The sample holds a few hundred thousand clones, approximately 85% seen once. Specimen: peripheral blood. Every receptor here comes from a woman in her 70s with acute or convalescent COVID-19. CDR3s include the opening cysteine and the closing phenylalanine or tryptophan. D genes are given only for firm matches. Not all rows give a size; the values are once, few, many and, for expanded clones, a class.

j_gene,v_gene,abundance,d_gene,CDR3aa,CDR3nt
TRBJ2-7,TRBV6-5,NA,NA,CASSSRGMGSYEQYF,TGTGCCAGCAGTTCAAGGGGCATGGGATCCTACGAGCAGTACTTC
TRBJ2-6,TRBV9,NA,TRBD2,CASSPRGGPDSGANVLTF,TGTGCCAGCAGCCCCCGCGGGGGGCCCGACTCTGGGGCCAACGTCCTGACTTTC
TRBJ1-4,TRBV2,NA,NA,CASSETPGHLPTNEKLFF,TGTGCCAGCAGTGAAACACCGGGACACCTACCAACTAATGAAAAACTGTTTTTT
TRBJ2-2,TRBV15,NA,TRBD1,CATSRGDRGGPGELFF,TGTGCCACCAGCAGAGGGGACAGGGGGGGCCCCGGGGAGCTGTTTTTT
TRBJ2-7,TRBV10-2,NA,NA,CASSALSTVHEQYF,TGCGCCAGCAGTGCCCTATCGACAGTCCACGAGCAGTACTTC
TRBJ2-2,TRBV2,NA,NA,CASSVRDLGGTTGELFF,TGTGCCAGCAGTGTACGGGACCTGGGGGGAACCACCGGGGAGCTGTTTTTT
TRBJ1-2,TRBV28,NA,TRBD1,CASRSPLGGNYGYTF,TGTGCCAGCAGGAGCCCCCTAGGGGGCAACTATGGCTACACCTTC
TRBJ1-5,TRBV6-1,NA,TRBD1,CASSGRTGKGSNQPQHF,TGTGCCAGCAGTGGACGGACAGGGAAAGGTAGCAATCAGCCCCAGCATTTT
TRBJ2-2,TRBV9,NA,NA,CASSGGWRGHTGELFF,TGTGCCAGCAGCGGTGGGTGGAGGGGCCACACCGGGGAGCTGTTTTTT
TRBJ1-1,TRBV3-1/TRBV3-2,NA,NA,CASSSRTGTQSVAFF,TGTGCCAGCAGCTCCCGGACCGGGACACAGTCGGTGGCTTTCTTT
TRBJ1-5,TRBV2,NA,TRBD1,CASSTGGGGQPQHF,TGTGCCAGCAGTACAGGGGGAGGAGGTCAGCCCCAGCATTTT
TRBJ2-7,TRBV20-1,NA,NA,CSASSRRGYEQYF,TGCAGTGCTAGTAGCCGGCGGGGCTACGAGCAGTACTTC
TRBJ1-2,TRBV20-1,NA,NA,CSSRGGYGYTF,TGCAGTTCCAGGGGAGGGTATGGCTACACCTTC
TRBJ1-4,TRBV6-5,NA,TRBD1,CASMDRNLKKLFF,TGTGCCAGCATGGACAGGAACCTGAAAAAACTGTTTTTT
TRBJ1-4,TRBV19,NA,TRBD1,CASSTEGAREKLFF,TGTGCCAGTAGCACAGAGGGGGCGAGGGAAAAACTGTTTTTT
TRBJ2-5,TRBV9,NA,NA,CASSVRGFQETQYF,TGTGCCAGCAGCGTGAGGGGGTTCCAGGAGACCCAGTACTTC
TRBJ1-5,TRBV3-1/TRBV3-2,NA,NA,CASSQGTQQPQHF,TGTGCCAGCAGCCAGGGGACACAACAGCCCCAGCATTTT
TRBJ2-1,TRBV7-2,NA,TRBD2,CASSPFGGGLYNEQFF,TGTGCCAGCAGCCCATTTGGCGGGGGACTTTACAATGAGCAGTTCTTC
TRBJ1-2,TRBV19,NA,TRBD1,CASSPSTGRGHGYTF,TGTGCCAGTAGTCCGTCGACAGGGCGGGGTCATGGCTACACCTTC
TRBJ2-7,TRBV11-2,NA,TRBD2,CASSSNSGSHSYEQYF,TGTGCCAGCAGCTCTAATAGCGGGTCTCACTCCTACGAGCAGTACTTC
TRBJ2-2,TRBV18,NA,TRBD2,CASSSTRGGAGELFF,TGTGCCAGCTCAAGTACGCGGGGGGGCGCCGGGGAGCTGTTTTTT
TRBJ2-1,TRBV5-1,once,TRBD1,CASSLEGTGGAQFF,TGCGCCAGCAGCTTGGAGGGGACAGGGGGCGCCCAGTTCTTC
TRBJ2-3,TRBV4-1,NA,TRBD2,CASSQRLAGGPGDTQYF,TGCGCCAGCAGCCAGAGACTAGCGGGGGGGCCAGGCGATACGCAGTATTTT
TRBJ1-1,TRBV7-9,NA,NA,CASSLEGPGAGTEAFF,TGTGCCAGCAGCTTAGAAGGTCCAGGGGCTGGCACTGAAGCTTTCTTT
TRBJ1-3,TRBV30,NA,NA,CAWDSSGNTIYF,TGTGCCTGGGACTCCAGCGGGAACACCATATATTTT
TRBJ2-3,TRBV30,NA,TRBD2,CAWSPYGRGGTDTQYF,TGTGCCTGGAGTCCGTACGGGCGGGGGGGCACAGATACGCAGTATTTT
TRBJ1-2,TRBV19,NA,NA,CASSIEGQTYGYTF,TGTGCCAGTAGTATAGAGGGGCAGACCTATGGCTACACCTTC
TRBJ2-7,TRBV18,once,TRBD2,CASSNGLASEQYF,TGTGCCAGCTCAAATGGACTAGCCAGCGAGCAGTACTTC
TRBJ2-7,TRBV29-1,NA,NA,CSVLGSWGGFYEQYF,TGCAGCGTTCTGGGTTCCTGGGGCGGATTCTACGAGCAGTACTTC
TRBJ1-2,TRBV6-1,NA,NA,CASSEGEPLWIGYTF,TGTGCCAGCAGTGAAGGGGAGCCTCTATGGATTGGCTACACCTTC
TRBJ1-1,TRBV13,NA,NA,CASSFGGTEAFF,TGTGCCAGCAGCTTCGGGGGCACTGAAGCTTTCTTT
TRBJ2-3,TRBV2,NA,NA,CASSFQTDTQYF,TGTGCCAGCAGTTTCCAGACAGATACGCAGTATTTT
TRBJ2-1,TRBV29-1,NA,NA,CSVATGNNEQFF,TGCAGCGTCGCAACAGGGAACAATGAGCAGTTCTTC